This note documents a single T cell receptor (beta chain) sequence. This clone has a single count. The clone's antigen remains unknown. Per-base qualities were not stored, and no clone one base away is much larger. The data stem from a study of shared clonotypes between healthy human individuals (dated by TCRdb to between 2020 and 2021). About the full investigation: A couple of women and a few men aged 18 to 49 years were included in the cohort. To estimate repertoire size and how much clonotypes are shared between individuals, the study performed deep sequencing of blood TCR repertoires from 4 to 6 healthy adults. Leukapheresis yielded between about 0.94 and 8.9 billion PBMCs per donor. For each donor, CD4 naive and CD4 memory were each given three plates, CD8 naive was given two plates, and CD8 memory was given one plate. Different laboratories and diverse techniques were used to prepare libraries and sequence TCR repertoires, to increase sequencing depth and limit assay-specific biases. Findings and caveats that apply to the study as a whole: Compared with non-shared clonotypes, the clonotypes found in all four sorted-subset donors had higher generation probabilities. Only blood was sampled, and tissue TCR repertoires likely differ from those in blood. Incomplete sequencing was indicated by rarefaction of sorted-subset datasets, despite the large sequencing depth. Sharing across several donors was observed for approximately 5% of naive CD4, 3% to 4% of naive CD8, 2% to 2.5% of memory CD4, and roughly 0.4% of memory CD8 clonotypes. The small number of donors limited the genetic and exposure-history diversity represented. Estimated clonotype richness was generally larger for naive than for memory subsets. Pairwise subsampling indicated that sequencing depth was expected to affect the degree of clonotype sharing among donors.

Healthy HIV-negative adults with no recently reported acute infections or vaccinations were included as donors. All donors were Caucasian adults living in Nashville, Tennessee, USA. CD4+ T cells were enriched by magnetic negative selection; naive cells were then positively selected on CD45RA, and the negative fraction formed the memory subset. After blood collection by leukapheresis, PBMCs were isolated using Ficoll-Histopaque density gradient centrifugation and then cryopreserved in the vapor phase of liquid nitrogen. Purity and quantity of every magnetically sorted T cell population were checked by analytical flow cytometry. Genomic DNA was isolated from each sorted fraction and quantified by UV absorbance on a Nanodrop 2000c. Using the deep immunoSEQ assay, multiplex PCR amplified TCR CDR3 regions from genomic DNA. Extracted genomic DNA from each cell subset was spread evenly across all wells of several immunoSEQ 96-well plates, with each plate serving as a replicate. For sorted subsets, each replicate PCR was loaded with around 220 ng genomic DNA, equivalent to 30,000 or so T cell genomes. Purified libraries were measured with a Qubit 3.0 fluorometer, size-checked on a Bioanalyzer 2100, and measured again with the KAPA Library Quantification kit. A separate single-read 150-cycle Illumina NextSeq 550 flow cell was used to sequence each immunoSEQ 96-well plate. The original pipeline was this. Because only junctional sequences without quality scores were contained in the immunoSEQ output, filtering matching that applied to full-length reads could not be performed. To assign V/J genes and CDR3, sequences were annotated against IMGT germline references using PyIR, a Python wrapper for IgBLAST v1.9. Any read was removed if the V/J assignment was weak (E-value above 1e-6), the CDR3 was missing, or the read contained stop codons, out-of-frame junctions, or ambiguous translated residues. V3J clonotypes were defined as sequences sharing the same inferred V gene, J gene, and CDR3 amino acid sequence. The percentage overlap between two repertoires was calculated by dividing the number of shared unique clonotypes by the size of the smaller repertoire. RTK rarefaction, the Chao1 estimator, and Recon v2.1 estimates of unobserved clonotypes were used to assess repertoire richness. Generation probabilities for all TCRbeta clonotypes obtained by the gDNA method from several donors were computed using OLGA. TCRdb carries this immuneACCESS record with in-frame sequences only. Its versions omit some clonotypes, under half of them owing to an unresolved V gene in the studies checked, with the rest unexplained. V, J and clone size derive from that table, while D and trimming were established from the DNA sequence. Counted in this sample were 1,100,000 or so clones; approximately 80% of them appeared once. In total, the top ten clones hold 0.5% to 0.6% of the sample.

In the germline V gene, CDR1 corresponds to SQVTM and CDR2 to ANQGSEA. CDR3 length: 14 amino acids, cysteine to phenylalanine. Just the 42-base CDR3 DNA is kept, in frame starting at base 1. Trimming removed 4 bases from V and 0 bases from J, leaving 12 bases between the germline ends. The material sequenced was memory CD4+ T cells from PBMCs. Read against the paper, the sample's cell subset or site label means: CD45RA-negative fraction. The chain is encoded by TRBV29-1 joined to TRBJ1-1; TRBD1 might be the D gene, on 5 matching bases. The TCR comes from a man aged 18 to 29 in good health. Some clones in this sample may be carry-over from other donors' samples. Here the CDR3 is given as CSVARATMNTEAFF. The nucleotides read TGCAGCGTTGCCAGGGCGACCATGAACACTGAAGCTTTCTTT.